Following are 17 T cell receptor beta chains from one sample sequenced in a study of blood T cell repertoires in COVID-19. TCRdb keeps only in-frame clones here, not all; method: immunoSEQ multiplex PCR. This table holds about 300,000 clones, approximately 88% found once. Sample: PBMCs or T cells enriched from blood (not recorded which). The receptors shown here come from a woman in her thirties or forties who had recovered from COVID-19.

The rearrangement uses TRBV30 and TRBJ1-3; 7 bases are a match to TRBD1. The CDR3 extends over 14 amino acids. Germline trimming cut 5 bases from V and 3 bases from J; bases unmatched to any gene: 7. Germline CDR1 GTSNPN, CDR2 SVGIG (reference sequence). The CDR3 DNA reads as TGTGCCTGGGCCCCCTCAGGGGGTGGAAACACCATATATTTT. Its translation is CAWAPSGGGNTIYF. The variable domain in full, with the rest retrieved from reference TRBV30 and TRBJ1-3, is SQTIHQWPATLVQPVGSPLSLECTVEGTSNPNLYWYRQAAGRGLQLLFYSVGIGQISSEVPQNLSASRPQDRQFILSSKKLLLSDSGFYLCAWAPSGGGNTIYFGEGSWLTVV.

This chain links TRBV6-5 with TRBJ1-4, with a possible D match to TRBD1 (6 bases). There are 15 residues in the CDR3. Deletions cut 0 bases from V and 7 bases from J, with 12 bases between. The germline CDR1 and CDR2 sequences are MNHEY and SVGAGI. CDR3 sequence (DNA): TGTGCCAGCAGTTACTCCCAGGGGAGAAGTGAAAAACTGTTTTTT. Amino acids: CASSYSQGRSEKLFF.

This chain connects TRBV6-1 to TRBJ2-7, with a tentative D call TRBD2 (5 bases). The CDR3 totals 17 residues. CDR1 and CDR2 from the germline V gene are MNHNS and SASEGT. V was shortened by 0 bases and J by 2 bases, with 17 bases between the two germline ends. The CDR3 loop is CASSEALEGYPPYEQYF. CDR3 in DNA: TGTGCCAGCAGTGAAGCGCTTGAGGGTTATCCCCCCTACGAGCAGTACTTC.

The J gene is TRBJ1-4, the V gene TRBV15, with 7 bases aligning to TRBD1. Germline lookup yields CDR1 LNHNV and CDR2 YYDKDF (reference sequence). Trimming removed 4 bases from V and 4 bases from J; junction bases left unmatched: 6. The CDR3 totals 15 residues. CDR3 sequence reads: CATSNGGTDNEKLFF. CDR3 nucleotides: TGTGCCACCAGCAATGGGGGGACAGATAATGAAAAACTGTTTTTT.

This chain joins TRBV5-1 and TRBJ2-5; 8 bases fit TRBD2. Trimming cost V 4 bases and J 1 base; bases outside gene matches: 3. The CDR3 consists of 14 residues. Germline CDR1 is SGHRS and CDR2 is YFSETQ. As DNA, the CDR3 is TGCGCCAGCAGCCGTGGGACTAGCCAAGAGACCCAGTACTTC. It specifies CASSRGTSQETQYF.

The genes are TRBV5-1 and TRBJ2-7; D is ambiguous. This CDR3 is built from 12 residues. V shed 4 bases and J shed 2 bases, with 7 bases lying between them. The germline CDR1 and CDR2 sequences are SGHRS and YFSETQ. The CDR3, as DNA: TGCGCCAGCAGCGTAGTTCCCTACGAGCAGTACTTC. Amino acid sequence: CASSVVPYEQYF. Full variable domain (rest looked up from reference TRBV5-1 and TRBJ2-7): KAGVTQTPRYLIKTRGQQVTLSCSPISGHRSVSWYQQTPGQGLQFLFEYFSETQRNKGNFPGRFSGRQFSNSRSEMNVSTLELGDSALYLCASSVVPYEQYFGPGTRLTVT.

J is TRBJ2-5 and V is TRBV19, with 13 bases that match TRBD2. CDR1 and CDR2 from the germline V gene are LNHDA and SQIVND (reference sequence). CDR3 size: 17 residues. J lost 4 bases, V lost 5 bases, and 10 bases had no gene match. The CDR3 sequence: CASSDRRGLAGPETQYF. CDR3 nucleotides: TGTGCCAGTAGTGATCGAAGGGGACTAGCGGGACCAGAGACCCAGTACTTC.

The J gene is TRBJ1-2, the V gene TRBV12-3 or TRBV12-4, with D hard to call. Trimming took 2 bases from V and 10 from J, leaving 8 bases between them. The CDR3 extends over 11 amino acids. In DNA form, the CDR3 reads TGTGCCAGCAGTTTACGACGGGACTACACCTTC. This codes for CASSLRRDYTF.

The chain recombines TRBV9 with TRBJ1-3; tentative D call: TRBD1 (6 bases). The V and J ends lost 4 bases and 9 bases respectively, with 17 bases between them. The CDR3 runs to 14 residues. Per the germline V gene, CDR1 is SGDLS and CDR2 is YYNGEE. CDR3 nucleotides: TGTGCCAGCAGCCCCCGGGGTGGGGGCGGCACCATATATTTT. It is translated as CASSPRGGGGTIYF.

This chain links TRBV5-1 with TRBJ1-4, with 8 bases aligning to TRBD1. This CDR3 has 13 amino acids. Trimming at V came to 3 bases and at J to 7 bases, leaving 2 bases not matched to a gene. Germline loops: CDR1 SGHRS, CDR2 YFSETQ. CDR3 bases: TGCGCCAGCAGCTACACAGGGGGTGAAAAACTGTTTTTT. Protein sequence: CASSYTGGEKLFF.

The gene calls are TRBV29-1 and TRBJ1-1; D not certain. Trimming took off 4 bases at V and 5 bases at J, with 14 bases between the two ends. The CDR3 loop spans 13 amino acids. Per germline, CDR1 SQVTM and CDR2 ANQGSEA. DNA of the CDR3: TGCAGCGTTGTGTCCTCCAGTTTTACTGAAGCTTTCTTT. Amino acids: CSVVSSSFTEAFF.

CDR3 nucleotides: TGTGCCAGCAGCCAATTATACCAAGAGACCCAGTACTTC. Protein sequence: CASSQLYQETQYF. The J gene is TRBJ2-5, the V gene TRBV3-1 (or the pseudogene TRBV3-2), with D unresolved. The germline V gene encodes CDR1 LGHDT and CDR2 YNNKEL (reference sequence). The CDR3 spans 13 residues. Trimming took 2 bases from V and 0 from J, leaving 4 bases between them.

The chain combines TRBV19 with TRBJ1-2, with D possibly TRBD1 on 6 matching bases. The CDR3 length is 15 residues. V shed 3 bases and J shed 4 bases, with 15 bases lying between them. CDR1 and CDR2 from the germline V gene are LNHDA and SQIVND (reference sequence). The CDR3 bases are TGTGCCAGTAGTATTGGAGCGGGGGGCCCCTATGGCTACACCTTC. Translating it yields CASSIGAGGPYGYTF.

The gene calls are TRBV21-1 and TRBJ2-7; TRBD1, the D gene given by the table, was not confirmed from the DNA. TRBV21-1 is tagged as a pseudogene. The CDR3 spans 23 residues. The CDR3 is CASSKEKLHPRTAEYLTTYEQYF. CDR3 sequence (DNA): TGTGCCAGCAGCAAAGAAAAACTTCACCCCCGGACAGCCGAATATTTGACAACCTACGAGCAGTACTTC.

The CDR3 DNA reads as TGTGCCAGCTCATCGGACAGTTTATGGGGGCAGTACTTC. It yields the protein CASSSDSLWGQYF. The rearrangement joins TRBV18 to TRBJ2-7, with TRBD1 as a possible D gene (6 bases). The germline V and J ends were trimmed by 5 bases and 9 bases, with 17 bases remaining between them. CDR1 and CDR2 (germline): KGHSH, LQKENI. The CDR3 runs 13 residues.

This chain uses TRBV4-1 with TRBJ2-1, with D tentatively TRBD2 (7 bases). Germline V gene sequence: CDR1 MGHRA, CDR2 YSYEKL. V dropped 1 base and J dropped 6 bases, with 22 bases sitting between them. The CDR3 contains 18 residues. CDR3 nucleotides: TGCGCCAGCAGCCAAGGAACCACCCCCGGGGGGCGGATCAATGAGCAGTTCTTC. This encodes CASSQGTTPGGRINEQFF.

The CDR3, as DNA: TGTGCCACCAGTGATTCGGTCCTTAACGGCTACAATGAGCAGTTCTTC. This gives the protein CATSDSVLNGYNEQFF. The rearrangement uses TRBV24-1 and TRBJ2-1, with D unclear. Germline V gene data show CDR1 as KGHDR and CDR2 as SFDVKD. V was pared by 2 bases and J by 3 bases, with 13 bases between. The CDR3 is 16 residues long.